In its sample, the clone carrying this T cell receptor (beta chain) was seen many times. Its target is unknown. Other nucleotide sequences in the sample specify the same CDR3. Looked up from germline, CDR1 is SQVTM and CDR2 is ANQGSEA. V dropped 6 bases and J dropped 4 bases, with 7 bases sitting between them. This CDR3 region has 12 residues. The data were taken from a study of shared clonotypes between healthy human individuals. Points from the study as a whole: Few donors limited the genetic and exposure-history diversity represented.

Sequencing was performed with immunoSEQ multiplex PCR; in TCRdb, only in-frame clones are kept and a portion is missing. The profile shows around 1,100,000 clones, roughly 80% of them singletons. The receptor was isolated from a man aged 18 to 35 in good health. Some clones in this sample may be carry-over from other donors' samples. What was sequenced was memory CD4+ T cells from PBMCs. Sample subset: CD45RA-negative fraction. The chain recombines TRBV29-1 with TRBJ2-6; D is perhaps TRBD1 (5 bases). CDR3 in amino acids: CSVRQGANVLTF. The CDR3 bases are TGCAGCGTAAGACAGGGGGCCAACGTCCTGACTTTC.